This T cell receptor beta chain was documented in a study of blood T cell repertoires in COVID-19. Profiled with immunoSEQ multiplex PCR; TCRdb holds only in-frame clones, not every one. The sample gives some 200,000 clones, about four fifths of which show up once; 7.8% is in the top ten. Patients from Seattle were sampled longitudinally, starting during active infection. Per germline, CDR1 SGDLS and CDR2 YYNGEE. The CDR3 has 15 amino acids. V lost 3 bases to trimming and J lost 3 bases, with 15 bases between them. This TCR was recovered from an elderly woman with COVID-19, enrolled during active disease. The sample was peripheral blood. The chain uses TRBV9 and TRBJ2-5; perhaps TRBD2 as D (6 bases). As DNA, the CDR3 is TGTGCCAGCAGCGCGGGACTTCTGGGGGAAGAGACCCAGTACTTC. This translates into CASSAGLLGEETQYF.